The sequence of this T cell receptor beta chain was determined in a study of Tregs in tolerant kidney transplant recipients. Trimming shortened V by 1 base and J by 5 bases, and 12 bases separated the two germline ends. The germline gives CDR1 SGHTS, CDR2 YDEGEE. The CDR3 length is 14 residues. Profiling relied on immunoSEQ multiplex PCR, and the TCRdb table lists in-frame clones only, not all of them. The sample yields 50,000 to 85,000 clones, 80% to 95% seen once. The TCR sequence derives from a human donor who received a combined kidney and bone marrow transplant. The chain carries TRBV5-8 and TRBJ1-1; the D gene is possibly TRBD1 (5 bases). The sample consisted of CD8+ T cells from blood, taken before the transplant. The CDR3 reads CASSLSAGLTEAFF. CDR3 in DNA: TGTGCCAGCAGCTTGTCGGCAGGGTTAACTGAAGCTTTCTTT. Variable domain in full (rest from reference TRBV5-8 and TRBJ1-1): EAGVTQSPTHLIKTRGQQATLRCSPISGHTSVYWYQQALGLGLQFLLWYDEGEERNRGNFPPRFSGRQFPNYSSELNVNALELEDSALYLCASSLSAGLTEAFFGQGTRLTVV.